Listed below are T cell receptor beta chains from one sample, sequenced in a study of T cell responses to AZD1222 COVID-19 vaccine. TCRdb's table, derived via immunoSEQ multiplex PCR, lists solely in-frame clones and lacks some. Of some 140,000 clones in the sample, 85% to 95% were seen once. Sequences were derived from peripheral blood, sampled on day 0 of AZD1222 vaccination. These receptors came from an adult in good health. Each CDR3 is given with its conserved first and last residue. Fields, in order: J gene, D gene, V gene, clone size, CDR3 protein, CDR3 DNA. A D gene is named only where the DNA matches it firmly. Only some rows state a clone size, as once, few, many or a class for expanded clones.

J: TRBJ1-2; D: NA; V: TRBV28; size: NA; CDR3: CASLPSGPPAYGYTF; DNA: TGTGCCAGCCTCCCGTCCGGGCCCCCGGCCTATGGCTACACCTTC
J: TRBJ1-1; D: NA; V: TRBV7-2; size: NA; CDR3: CASSLAGNTEAFF; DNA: TGTGCCAGCAGCTTAGCGGGGAACACTGAAGCTTTCTTT
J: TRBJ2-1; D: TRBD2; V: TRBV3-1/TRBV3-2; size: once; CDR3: CASSQGSLAGVSYNEQFF; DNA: TGTGCCAGCAGCCAAGGGTCCCTAGCGGGAGTGAGCTACAATGAGCAGTTCTTC
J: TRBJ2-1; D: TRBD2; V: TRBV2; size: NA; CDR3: CASRQTSGDYNEQFF; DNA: TGTGCCAGCAGACAGACTAGCGGGGATTACAATGAGCAGTTCTTC
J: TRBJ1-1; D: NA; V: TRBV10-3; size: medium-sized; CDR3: CAISLNADLDKNTEAFF; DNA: TGTGCCATCAGTCTCAACGCAGACCTAGATAAGAACACTGAAGCTTTCTTT
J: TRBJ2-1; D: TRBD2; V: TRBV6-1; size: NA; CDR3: CASSEGSIAGTYNEQFF; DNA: TGTGCCAGCAGTGAAGGATCTATAGCGGGGACTTACAATGAGCAGTTCTTC
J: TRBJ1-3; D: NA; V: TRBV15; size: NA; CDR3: CATSSTAGNTIYF; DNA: TGTGCCACCAGCTCGACAGCCGGAAACACCATATATTTT
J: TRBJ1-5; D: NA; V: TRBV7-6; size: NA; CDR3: CASSPDRNQPQHF; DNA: TGTGCCAGCAGCCCCGACAGGAATCAGCCCCAGCATTTT
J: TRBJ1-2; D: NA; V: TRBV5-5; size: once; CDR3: CASSLNYYGYTF; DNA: TGTGCCAGCAGCTTGAACTACTATGGCTACACCTTC
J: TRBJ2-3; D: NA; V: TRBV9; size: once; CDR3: CASSVYGDTQYF; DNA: TGTGCCAGCAGCGTATATGGAGATACGCAGTATTTT
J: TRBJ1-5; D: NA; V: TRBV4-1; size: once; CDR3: CASSHPGRSNQPQHF; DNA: TGCGCCAGCAGCCATCCCGGACGGAGCAATCAGCCCCAGCATTTT
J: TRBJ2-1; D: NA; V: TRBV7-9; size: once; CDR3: CASSDRRHEQFF; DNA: TGTGCCAGCAGCGACCGTCGGCATGAGCAGTTCTTC
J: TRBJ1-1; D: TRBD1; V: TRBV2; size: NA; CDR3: CASSADRAAFF; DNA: TGTGCCAGCAGTGCAGACAGGGCGGCTTTCTTT
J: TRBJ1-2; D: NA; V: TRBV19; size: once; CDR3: CASSIYGSSYGYTF; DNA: TGTGCCAGTAGTATTTATGGGTCCTCTTATGGCTACACCTTC
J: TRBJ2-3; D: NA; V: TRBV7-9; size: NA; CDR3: CASSSSSVSGVTDTQYF; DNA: TGTGCCAGCAGCTCCTCGTCGGTCAGCGGAGTCACAGATACGCAGTATTTT
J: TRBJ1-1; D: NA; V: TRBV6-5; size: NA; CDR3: CATPGQGGTEAFF; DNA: TGTGCCACCCCAGGCCAGGGAGGAACTGAAGCTTTCTTT
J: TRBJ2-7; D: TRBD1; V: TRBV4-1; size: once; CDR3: CASSQDLGTGIGEQYF; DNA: TGCGCCAGCAGCCAAGATCTCGGGACAGGGATAGGCGAGCAGTACTTC
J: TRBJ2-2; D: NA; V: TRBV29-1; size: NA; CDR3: CSASAGELFF; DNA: TGCAGCGCCAGCGCCGGGGAGCTGTTTTTT
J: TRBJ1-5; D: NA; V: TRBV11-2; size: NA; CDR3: CASSLGDNQPQHF; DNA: TGTGCCAGCAGCTTAGGGGATAATCAGCCCCAGCATTTT
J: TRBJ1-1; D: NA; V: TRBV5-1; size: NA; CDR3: CASSEGGMNTEAFF; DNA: TGCGCCAGCAGTGAGGGGGGAATGAACACTGAAGCTTTCTTT
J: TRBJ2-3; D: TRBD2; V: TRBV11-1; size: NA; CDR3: CASSRRLAGDTDTQYF; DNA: TGTGCCAGCAGTCGTAGACTAGCGGGAGACACAGATACGCAGTATTTT
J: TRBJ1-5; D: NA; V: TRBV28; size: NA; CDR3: CASSYGNQPQHF; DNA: TGTGCCAGCAGTTACGGCAATCAGCCCCAGCATTTT
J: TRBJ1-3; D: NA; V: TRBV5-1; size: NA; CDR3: CASSLADGTRVVNTIYF; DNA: TGCGCCAGCAGCTTGGCCGACGGGACCCGGGTCGTAAACACCATATATTTT
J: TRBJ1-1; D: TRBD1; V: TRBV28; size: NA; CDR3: CASTLDRDTEAFF; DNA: TGTGCCAGCACCCTAGACAGGGACACTGAAGCTTTCTTT
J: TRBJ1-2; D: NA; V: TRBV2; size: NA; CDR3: CASSEEGLPYGYTF; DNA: TGTGCCAGCAGTGAAGAGGGGCTTCCCTATGGCTACACCTTC
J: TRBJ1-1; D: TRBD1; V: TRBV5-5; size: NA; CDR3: CASSASGQPRDEAFF; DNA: TGTGCCAGCAGCGCCTCGGGACAGCCAAGAGATGAAGCTTTCTTT
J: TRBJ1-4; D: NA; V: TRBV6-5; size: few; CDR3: CASSPDGYNEKLFF; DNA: TGTGCCAGCAGTCCCGACGGTTATAATGAAAAACTGTTTTTT
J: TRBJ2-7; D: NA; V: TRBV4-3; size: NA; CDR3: CASSARAHLSYEQYF; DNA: TGCGCCAGCAGCGCCCGGGCCCATCTCTCCTACGAGCAGTACTTC
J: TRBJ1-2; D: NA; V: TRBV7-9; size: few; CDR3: CASSTPLGDPNYGYTF; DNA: TGTGCCAGCAGCACACCTTTGGGCGACCCTAACTATGGCTACACCTTC
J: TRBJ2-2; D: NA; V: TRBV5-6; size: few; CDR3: CASSLGGNSNTGELFF; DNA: TGTGCCAGCAGCTTGGGGGGGAACTCAAACACCGGGGAGCTGTTTTTT
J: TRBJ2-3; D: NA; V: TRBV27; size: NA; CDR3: CASSFKSSGTDTQYF; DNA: TGTGCCAGCAGTTTTAAGTCTAGCGGCACAGATACGCAGTATTTT
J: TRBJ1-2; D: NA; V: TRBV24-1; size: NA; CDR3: CATSDGGLYGYTF; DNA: TGTGCCACCAGTGATGGGGGGCTCTATGGCTACACCTTC
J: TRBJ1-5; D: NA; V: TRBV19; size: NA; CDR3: CASRGLQSGLGQPQHF; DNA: TGTGCCAGTAGGGGCCTTCAATCGGGTTTGGGTCAGCCCCAGCATTTT
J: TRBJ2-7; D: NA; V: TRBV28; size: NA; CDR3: CASTVLGTIYEQYF; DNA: TGTGCCAGCACCGTTTTGGGGACAATCTACGAGCAGTACTTC
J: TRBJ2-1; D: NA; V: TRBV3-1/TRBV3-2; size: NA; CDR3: CASTDSGTVYNEQFF; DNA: TGTGCCAGCACAGATAGCGGGACAGTCTACAATGAGCAGTTCTTC
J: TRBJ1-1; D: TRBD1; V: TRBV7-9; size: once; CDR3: CASSPWEQGPEAFF; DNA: TGTGCCAGCAGCCCATGGGAACAGGGGCCTGAAGCTTTCTTT
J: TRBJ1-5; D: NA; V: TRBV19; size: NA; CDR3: CASSLIENQPQHF; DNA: TGTGCCAGTAGTCTCATAGAAAATCAGCCCCAGCATTTT
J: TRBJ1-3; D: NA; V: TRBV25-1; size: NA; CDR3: CASMAPQGNTIYF; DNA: TGTGCCAGCATGGCACCACAGGGAAACACCATATATTTT
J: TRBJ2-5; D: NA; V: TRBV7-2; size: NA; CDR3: CASSSQPVETQYF; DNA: TGTGCCAGCAGCTCTCAACCAGTCGAGACCCAGTACTTC
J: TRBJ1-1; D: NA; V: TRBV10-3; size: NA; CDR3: CAINQGMNTEAFF; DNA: TGTGCCATCAATCAGGGGATGAACACTGAAGCTTTCTTT
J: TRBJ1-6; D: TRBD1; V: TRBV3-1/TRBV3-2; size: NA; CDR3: CASSSYRGRPVGSYNSPLHF; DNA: TGTGCCAGCAGCTCGTACAGGGGCCGCCCTGTTGGGTCCTATAATTCACCCCTCCACTTT
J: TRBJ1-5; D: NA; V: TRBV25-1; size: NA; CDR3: CASSEDGRQPQHF; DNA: TGTGCCAGCAGTGAAGATGGAAGGCAGCCCCAGCATTTT
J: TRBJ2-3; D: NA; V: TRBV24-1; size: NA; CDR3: CATSGLRTDTQYF; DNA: TGTGCCACCAGTGGGTTGCGCACAGATACGCAGTATTTT
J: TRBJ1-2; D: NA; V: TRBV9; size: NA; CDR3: CASSKSKRYTF; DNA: TGTGCCAGCAGCAAGTCAAAGCGCTACACCTTC
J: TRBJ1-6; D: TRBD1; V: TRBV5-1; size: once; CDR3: CASSQGTAIDSPLHF; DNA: TGCGCCAGCAGCCAAGGGACAGCGATTGATTCACCCCTCCACTTT
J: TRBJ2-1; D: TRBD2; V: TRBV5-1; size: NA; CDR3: CASSLAKATSGRYNEQFF; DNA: TGCGCCAGCAGCTTGGCCAAGGCTACCAGCGGGAGATACAATGAGCAGTTCTTC